One and the same sample provided the 6 T cell receptor beta chains below, sequenced in a study of blood T cell repertoires in COVID-19. Assay used: immunoSEQ multiplex PCR; TCRdb lists only in-frame clones, some missing. The sample holds 160,000 or so clones; around 80% are singletons and the top ten take roughly 20%. Sequencing was carried out using peripheral blood. The source is a woman older than 75 with acute or convalescent COVID-19.

The chain joins TRBV28 to TRBJ2-7, with D perhaps matching TRBD2 (7 bases). Trimming shortened V by 6 bases and J by 4 bases, and 16 bases separated the two germline ends. The CDR3 consists of 14 residues. Germline loops: CDR1 MDHEN, CDR2 SYDVKM. The CDR3 protein is CASSPRGGIYEQYF. CDR3 DNA: TGTGCCAGCAGCCCGAGGGGGGGGATTTACGAGCAGTACTTC.

The V gene is TRBV5-1, the J gene TRBJ2-3, with D possibly being TRBD1 (6 bases). CDR1 is SGHRS and CDR2 is YFSETQ in the germline V gene. V was shortened by 4 bases and J by 1 base, with 13 bases between the two germline ends. This CDR3 is 15 amino acids long. The CDR3 here is CASSNEKGGTDTQYF. The CDR3, as DNA: TGCGCCAGCAGCAACGAAAAGGGGGGCACAGATACGCAGTATTTT.

The chain joins TRBV1 to TRBJ2-1; the table's D call of TRBD2 was not tested on the DNA. TRBV1 is deemed a pseudogene. The CDR3 covers 11 residues. This CDR3 is CTSSLSGEQFF. The CDR3 DNA reads as TGCACCAGCAGCCTTAGTGGTGAGCAGTTCTTC.

This chain joins TRBV7-2 and TRBJ2-7; tentatively, D is TRBD1 (6 bases). V was shortened by 2 bases and J by 9 bases, with 20 bases between the two germline ends. Germline V CDR1 and CDR2: SGHTA, FQGNSA. This CDR3 has 15 amino acids. CDR3 coding DNA: TGTGCCAGCAGCTTAAGTCAGGGGACCTCCTGGGGGCAGTACTTC. Its protein is CASSLSQGTSWGQYF.

This sequence joins TRBV11-3 and TRBJ2-2; the D gene is possibly TRBD1 (5 bases). Germline CDR1 is SGHNT and CDR2 is YENEEA. CDR3 length equals 18 residues. V was pared by 4 bases and J by 3 bases, with 21 bases between. This CDR3 is CASSSSYRSTKDTGELFF. The CDR3 DNA follows: TGTGCCAGCAGCTCCTCTTACAGGAGCACGAAGGACACCGGGGAGCTGTTTTTT.

The J gene is TRBJ1-5, the V gene TRBV12-5, with 8 bases lining up with TRBD1. This CDR3 has 20 amino acids. Germline V gives CDR1 LGHNT, CDR2 FRNRAP. The ends lost 0 bases at V and 0 bases at J; junction bases unmatched: 13. CDR3 in amino acids: CASGLVIEGTGRYSNQPQHF. CDR3 in DNA: TGTGCTAGTGGTTTGGTTATAGAGGGGACAGGACGTTATAGCAATCAGCCCCAGCATTTT. The variable domain in full, with the rest retrieved from reference TRBV12-5 and TRBJ1-5, is DARVTQTPRHKVTEMGQEVTMRCQPILGHNTVFWYRQTMMQGLELLAYFRNRAPLDDSGMPKDRFSAEMPDATLATLKIQPSEPRDSAVYFCASGLVIEGTGRYSNQPQHFGDGTRLSIL.